The next 14 T cell receptor beta chains were all read from a single sample in a study of beta chain features in type 1 diabetes. The entirety of the isolated RNA underwent reverse transcription, so expressed TCRB transcripts were sequenced. The table came from immunoSEQ multiplex PCR; TCRdb's copy has only in-frame clones and leaves some out. The data contain roughly 180,000 clones, about 13% of them singletons. Input material: central memory CD4+ T cells from blood. Source of these receptors: a woman under 30 in good health.

The chain carries TRBV18 and TRBJ2-5, with TRBD1 identical over 8 bases. The CDR3 loop spans 14 amino acids. Losses at the gene ends were 3 bases for V and 1 base for J; bases not matched to a gene: 1. In germline, CDR1 is KGHSH, CDR2 LQKENI. In DNA form, the CDR3 reads TGTGCCAGCTCACCCGGGACAGGCCAAGAGACCCAGTACTTC. This codes for CASSPGTGQETQYF.

This chain uses TRBV2 with TRBJ1-2, with D perhaps TRBD1 (6 bases). Trimming shortened V by 6 bases and J by 8 bases, and 16 bases separated the two germline ends. The germline V gene has CDR1 SNHLY and CDR2 FYNNEI. CDR3 size: 13 residues. This chain's CDR3 is CASSLGQTGGYTF. CDR3 in DNA: TGTGCCAGCAGCCTCGGACAGACGGGGGGCTACACCTTC.

This clone has just a few counts. The J gene is TRBJ2-1, the V gene TRBV6-1; TRBD2 is a possible D gene (6 bases). Trimming took off 3 bases at V and 9 bases at J, with 21 bases between the two ends. The CDR3 runs 16 residues. Germline CDR1 and CDR2: MNHNS and SASEGT. CDR3 coding DNA: TGTGCCAGCAGTGATCCGGTCGGGAGTTCTGGTAGTGAGCAGTTCTTC. Translated: CASSDPVGSSGSEQFF.

This chain links TRBV25-1 with TRBJ2-7; 7 positions match TRBD1. Germline loops: CDR1 MGHDK, CDR2 SYGVNS. CDR3 size: 14 residues. The V segment lost 10 bases and the J segment 2 bases; nucleotides outside the gene matches: 11. CDR3 sequence reads: CATNTGVGTYEQYF. As DNA, the CDR3 is TGTGCCACCAACACAGGGGTTGGAACCTACGAGCAGTACTTC.

This chain links TRBV27 with TRBJ2-3; the match to TRBD1 covers 7 bases. V shed 6 bases, J shed 5 bases, and the junction held 8 bases outside the gene matches. This CDR3 comprises 14 residues. Germline CDR1 reads MNHEY; CDR2 reads SMNVEV (reference sequence). The CDR3 DNA is TGTGCCAGCAGAGACAGGGTAAAGGGAGATACGCAGTATTTT. Translated, it gives CASRDRVKGDTQYF.

This clone was seen more than once but under ten times. The chain joins TRBV7-9 to TRBJ1-1, with TRBD1 identical over 7 bases. The V gene end was trimmed by 5 bases and the J gene end by 4 bases; junction bases not matched to a gene: 7. The CDR3 extends over 14 amino acids. The V gene's germline CDR1 is SEHNR and CDR2 FQNEAQ (reference sequence). The CDR3 sequence is CASSAKQGITEAFF. In DNA, the CDR3 is TGTGCCAGCAGCGCTAAACAGGGGATCACTGAAGCTTTCTTT.

A few counts support this clone. This sequence joins TRBV29-1 and TRBJ2-1, with D tentatively TRBD1 (9 bases). The CDR3 is 13 residues long. Trimming cost V 6 bases and J 14 bases, with 23 bases left between them. Germline assignment: CDR1 SQVTM and CDR2 ANQGSEA. The CDR3 protein is CSVLRDRAGGKFF. Written as DNA, the CDR3 is TGCAGCGTGCTCAGGGACAGGGCGGGAGGAAAGTTCTTC.

This clone was observed a handful of times. The chain has TRBV7-6 and TRBJ2-5, with D possibly TRBD2 on 5 matching bases. Germline-derived CDR1 and CDR2 are SGHVS and FNYEAQ. Trimming cost V 1 base and J 1 base, with 13 bases left between them. This CDR3 comprises 16 residues. CDR3: CASSLEGEAVQETQYF. In DNA form, the CDR3 reads TGTGCCAGCAGCTTAGAAGGTGAAGCGGTCCAAGAGACCCAGTACTTC. Based on the CDR3 plus reference TRBV7-6 and TRBJ2-5, the full variable domain is GAGVSQSPRYKVTKRGQDVALRCDPISGHVSLYWYRQALGQGPEFLTYFNYEAQQDKSGLPNDRFSAERPEGSISTLTIQRTEQRDSAMYRCASSLEGEAVQETQYFGPGTRLLVL.

The CDR3 region has the DNA TGTGCCAGCAGCTTACGATGGGGAGGGAGCACTGAAGCTTTCTTT. Residues: CASSLRWGGSTEAFF. V and J are TRBV7-8 and TRBJ1-1; D remains ambiguous. The germline CDR1 and CDR2 sequences are SGHVS and FQNEAQ. CDR3 size: 15 residues. V was trimmed by 2 bases and J by 4 bases, leaving 14 bases between them.

This clone was observed a handful of times. The rearrangement joins TRBV19 to TRBJ2-7, with TRBD1 matching over 7 bases. This CDR3 has 15 residues. From germline, CDR1 is LNHDA and CDR2 SQIVND (reference sequence). The V and J ends lost 4 bases and 1 base, in that order; junction bases with no gene match: 7. CDR3 DNA sequence: TGTGCCAGTAGTACCCTACGGACAGGATCCTACGAGCAGTACTTC. This sequence encodes CASSTLRTGSYEQYF.

The V and J genes are TRBV6-1 and TRBJ1-1, with D unresolved. Germline loops: CDR1 MNHNS, CDR2 SASEGT. The CDR3 loop spans 12 amino acids. Trimming took 1 base from V and 7 from J, leaving 7 bases between them. CDR3 region: CASSEVALEAFF. The CDR3 nucleotides are TGTGCCAGCAGTGAAGTGGCCCTTGAAGCTTTCTTT.

The rearrangement uses TRBV5-6 and TRBJ2-6, with 7 bases aligning to TRBD2. Trimming cost V 7 bases and J 0 bases; bases outside gene matches: 1. Germline V gene lookup returns CDR1 SGHDT and CDR2 YYEEEE. This CDR3 spans 14 amino acids. The CDR3 protein is CASLAVSGANVLTF. CDR3 DNA sequence: TGTGCCAGCCTAGCGGTCTCTGGGGCCAACGTCCTGACTTTC.

This clone was detected a few times. J is TRBJ2-1 and V is TRBV28; the match to TRBD2 covers 9 bases. Germline V gene data show CDR1 as MDHEN and CDR2 as SYDVKM. The trim removed 5 bases at V and 4 bases at J, leaving 12 bases unmatched. This CDR3 has 17 residues. CDR3 amino acids: CASSNFNSGSRYNEQFF. CDR3 in DNA: TGTGCCAGCAGTAACTTCAATAGCGGGAGTCGGTACAATGAGCAGTTCTTC. Full variable domain (rest looked up from reference TRBV28 and TRBJ2-1): DVKVTQSSRYLVKRTGEKVFLECVQDMDHENMFWYRQDPGLGLRLIYFSYDVKMKEKGDIPEGYSVSREKKERFSLILESASTNQTSMYLCASSNFNSGSRYNEQFFGPGTRLTVL.

This clone occurred a few times. This chain uses TRBV7-2 with TRBJ2-3, with D unresolved. The V gene lost 5 bases and the J gene lost 0 bases, with 12 bases spanning the gap. Looked up from germline, CDR1 is SGHTA and CDR2 is FQGNSA. The CDR3 is 15 amino acids. This CDR3 reads CASSPSLLSTDTQYF. The CDR3 DNA sequence: TGTGCCAGCAGCCCATCCCTACTGAGCACAGATACGCAGTATTTT.